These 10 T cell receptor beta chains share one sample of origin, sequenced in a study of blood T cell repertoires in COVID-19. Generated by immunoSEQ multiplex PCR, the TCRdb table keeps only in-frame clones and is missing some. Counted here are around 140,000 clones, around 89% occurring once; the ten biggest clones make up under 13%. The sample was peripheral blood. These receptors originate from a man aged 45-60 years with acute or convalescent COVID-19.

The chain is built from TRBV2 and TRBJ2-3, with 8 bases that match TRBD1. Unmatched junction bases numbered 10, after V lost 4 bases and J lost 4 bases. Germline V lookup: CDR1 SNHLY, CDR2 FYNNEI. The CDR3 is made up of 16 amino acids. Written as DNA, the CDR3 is TGTGCCAGCAGTGCGAGGCGGACAGGGCTAGCAGATACGCAGTATTTT. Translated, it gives CASSARRTGLADTQYF. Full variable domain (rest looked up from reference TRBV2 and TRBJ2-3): EPEVTQTPSHQVTQMGQEVILRCVPISNHLYFYWYRQILGQKVEFLVSFYNNEISEKSEIFDDQFSVERPDGSNFTLKIRSTKLEDSAMYFCASSARRTGLADTQYFGPGTRLTVL.

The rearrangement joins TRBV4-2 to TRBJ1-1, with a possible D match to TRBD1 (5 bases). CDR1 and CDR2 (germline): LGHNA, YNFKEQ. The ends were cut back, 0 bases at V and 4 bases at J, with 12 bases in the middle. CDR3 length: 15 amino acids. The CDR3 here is CASSQDLAGLTEAFF. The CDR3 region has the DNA TGTGCCAGCAGCCAAGATCTGGCAGGGCTCACTGAAGCTTTCTTT.

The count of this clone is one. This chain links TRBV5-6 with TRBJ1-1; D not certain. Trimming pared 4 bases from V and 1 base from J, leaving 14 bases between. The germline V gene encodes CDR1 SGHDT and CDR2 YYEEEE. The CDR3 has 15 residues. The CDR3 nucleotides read TGTGCCAGCAGCCCACAACCGGGAGAGAACACTGAAGCTTTCTTT. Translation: CASSPQPGENTEAFF.

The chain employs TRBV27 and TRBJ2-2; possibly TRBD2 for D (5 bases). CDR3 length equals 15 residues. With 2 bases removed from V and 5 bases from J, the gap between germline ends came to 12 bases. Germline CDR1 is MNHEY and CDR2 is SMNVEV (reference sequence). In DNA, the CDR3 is TGTGCCAGCAGTTTAGTTTGGACGGGGACCGGGGAGCTGTTTTTT. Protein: CASSLVWTGTGELFF.

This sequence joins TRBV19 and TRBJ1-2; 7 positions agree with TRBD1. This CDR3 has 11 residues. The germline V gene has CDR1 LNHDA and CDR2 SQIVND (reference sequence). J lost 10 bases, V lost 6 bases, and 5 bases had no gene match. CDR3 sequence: CASRVGQDYTF. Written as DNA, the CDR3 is TGTGCCAGTAGGGTCGGACAGGACTACACCTTC.

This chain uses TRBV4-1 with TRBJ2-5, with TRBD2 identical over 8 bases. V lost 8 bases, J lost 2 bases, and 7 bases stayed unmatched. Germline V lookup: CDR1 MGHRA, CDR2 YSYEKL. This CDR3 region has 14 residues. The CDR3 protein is CASRSGSKQETQYF. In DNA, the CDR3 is TGCGCCAGCCGGAGCGGGAGCAAACAAGAGACCCAGTACTTC.

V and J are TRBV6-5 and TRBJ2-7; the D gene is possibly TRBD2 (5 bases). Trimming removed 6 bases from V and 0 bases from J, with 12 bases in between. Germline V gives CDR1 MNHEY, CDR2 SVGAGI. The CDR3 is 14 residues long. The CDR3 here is CASSRESGSYEQYF. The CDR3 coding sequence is TGTGCCAGCAGCCGGGAAAGCGGCTCCTACGAGCAGTACTTC.

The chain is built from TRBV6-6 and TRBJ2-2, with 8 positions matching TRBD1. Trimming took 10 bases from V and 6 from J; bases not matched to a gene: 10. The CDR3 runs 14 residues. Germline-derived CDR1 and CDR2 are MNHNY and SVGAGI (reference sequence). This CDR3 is CAIKQGALSGELFF. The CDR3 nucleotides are TGTGCCATCAAGCAGGGGGCTCTATCCGGGGAGCTGTTTTTT.

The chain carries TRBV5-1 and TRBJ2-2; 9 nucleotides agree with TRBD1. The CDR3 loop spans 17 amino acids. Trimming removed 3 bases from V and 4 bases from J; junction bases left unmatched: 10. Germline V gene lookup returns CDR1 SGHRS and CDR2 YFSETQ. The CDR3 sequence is CASSSQDRGDFTGELFF. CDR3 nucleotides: TGCGCCAGCAGCTCCCAGGACAGGGGCGACTTCACCGGGGAGCTGTTTTTT.

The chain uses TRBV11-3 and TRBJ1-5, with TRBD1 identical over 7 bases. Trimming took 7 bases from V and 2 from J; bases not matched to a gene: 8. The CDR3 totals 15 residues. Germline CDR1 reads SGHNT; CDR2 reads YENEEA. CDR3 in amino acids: CASNQQGNGNQPQHF. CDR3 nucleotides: TGTGCCAGCAACCAACAGGGGAATGGCAATCAGCCCCAGCATTTT.